Each of the 21 T cell receptor beta chains below was sequenced from the same sample in a study of technical replicates of blood from four donors. Here immunoSEQ multiplex PCR was the method, and the copy in TCRdb shows in-frame clones only, minus some. The sample includes about 89,000 clones, around 94% of them seen just once. Sequenced input: T cells isolated from PBMCs. These receptor sequences come from a human donor in good health.

This clone was observed a single time. The chain is built from TRBV5-1 and TRBJ2-3; perhaps TRBD1 as D (6 bases). This CDR3 is built from 15 residues. The V gene lost 4 bases and the J gene lost 6 bases, with 18 bases spanning the gap. Germline V CDR1 and CDR2: SGHRS, YFSETQ. The chain's CDR3 is CASSPRQGNLDTQYF. The CDR3 DNA sequence: TGCGCCAGCAGCCCACGGCAGGGGAATCTCGATACGCAGTATTTT.

V and J are TRBV27 and TRBJ2-1, with D unresolved. This CDR3 has 14 amino acids. Germline loops: CDR1 MNHEY, CDR2 SMNVEV (reference sequence). V was shortened by 8 bases and J by 0 bases, with 11 bases between the two germline ends. The CDR3 DNA is TGTGCCAGCTATCCCGGCGGCTCCTACAATGAGCAGTTCTTC. Encoded protein: CASYPGGSYNEQFF.

This chain uses TRBV4-1 with TRBJ2-1, with TRBD1 matching 7 bases. CDR1 and CDR2 from the germline V gene are MGHRA and YSYEKL. The CDR3 contains 17 residues. Losses at the gene ends were 0 bases for V and 2 bases for J; bases not matched to a gene: 7. The CDR3 DNA follows: TGCGCCAGCAGCCAAGACCGGGACAGCAGTCCCTACAATGAGCAGTTCTTC. Protein product: CASSQDRDSSPYNEQFF.

The CDR3 nucleotides read TGTGCCAGTAGTATGGCGGTCACCGACTACGAGCAGTACTTC. It is translated as CASSMAVTDYEQYF. V usage is TRBV19 and J usage is TRBJ2-7; D ambiguous. The CDR3 totals 14 residues. The germline V gene encodes CDR1 LNHDA and CDR2 SQIVND (reference sequence). V lost 3 bases and J 3 bases, leaving 12 bases between the germline ends.

V usage is TRBV28 and J usage is TRBJ2-7, with D perhaps matching TRBD1 (6 bases). V lost 2 bases to trimming and J lost 7 bases, with 18 bases between them. The CDR3 sequence is 15 residues long. CDR1 is MDHEN and CDR2 is SYDVKM in the germline V gene. Here the CDR3 reads CASSLAYRVRDEQYF. The DNA for the CDR3 is TGTGCCAGCAGTTTAGCGTACAGGGTCCGTGATGAGCAGTACTTC.

This sequence joins TRBV6-1 and TRBJ2-5, with 10 bases lining up with TRBD1. CDR3 length: 17 amino acids. Germline values: CDR1 MNHNS, CDR2 SASEGT. Losses at the gene ends were 2 bases for V and 2 bases for J; bases not matched to a gene: 8. The CDR3 bases are TGTGCCAGCAGTGAATTCGTGGGACAGGGGTTTCAAGAGACCCAGTACTTC. It is translated as CASSEFVGQGFQETQYF.

V and J are TRBV4-1 and TRBJ1-1; the D gene is possibly TRBD1 (5 bases). This CDR3 region has 15 residues. Germline CDR1 and CDR2: MGHRA and YSYEKL. Trimming took off 2 bases at V and 2 bases at J, with 12 bases between the two ends. The CDR3 nucleotides read TGCGCCAGCAGCCAACTTACAGGAGTTAACACTGAAGCTTTCTTT. It translates to CASSQLTGVNTEAFF.

J is TRBJ1-4 and V is TRBV6-5, with TRBD1 as a possible D gene (5 bases). The ends were cut back, 0 bases at V and 6 bases at J, with 11 bases in the middle. This CDR3 spans 15 amino acids. Germline CDR1 reads MNHEY; CDR2 reads SVGAGI. In DNA form, the CDR3 reads TGTGCCAGCAGTTACTCGCGGGGGAGCGATGAAAAACTGTTTTTT. Protein sequence: CASSYSRGSDEKLFF.

The rearrangement joins TRBV6-1 to TRBJ1-2; D possibly corresponds to TRBD1 (6 bases). Germline V CDR1 and CDR2: MNHNS, SASEGT. The CDR3 has 14 amino acids. With 8 bases removed from V and 0 bases from J, the gap between germline ends came to 13 bases. The CDR3: CASSLDSPNYGYTF. Written as DNA, the CDR3 is TGTGCCAGCTCTTTGGACAGTCCTAACTATGGCTACACCTTC.

Comments on this clone: An end of the junction does not agree with germline; a read error may underlie this. The chain employs TRBV11-3 and TRBJ2-1, with TRBD1 matching 7 bases. Germline loops: CDR1 SGHNT, CDR2 YENEEA. This CDR3 contains 16 residues. CDR3 sequence reads: CASSNLDRVSRNGQFF. CDR3 nucleotide sequence: TGTGCCAGCAGCAACCTTGACAGGGTCTCTCGCAATGGGCAGTTCTTC.

The chain couples TRBV7-9 to TRBJ2-3; TRBD1 might be the D (5 bases). Trimming left V 1 base short and J 4 bases short, with 6 bases between. This CDR3 region has 13 residues. The V gene's germline CDR1 is SEHNR and CDR2 FQNEAQ (reference sequence). The CDR3 sequence is CASSLEGADTQYF. The CDR3 DNA reads as TGTGCCAGCAGCTTAGAAGGGGCAGATACGCAGTATTTT. The full variable domain, its missing parts supplied by reference TRBV7-9 and TRBJ2-3, is DTGVSQNPRHKITKRGQNVTFRCDPISEHNRLYWYRQTLGQGPEFLTYFQNEAQLEKSRLLSDRFSAERPKGSFSTLEIQRTEQGDSAMYLCASSLEGADTQYFGPGTRLTVL.

This chain joins TRBV7-9 and TRBJ2-5, with D uncertain. The CDR3 runs 14 residues. Trimming removed 3 bases from V and 4 bases from J, with 12 bases in between. Germline V CDR1 and CDR2: SEHNR, FQNEAQ (reference sequence). In DNA form, the CDR3 reads TGTGCCAGCAGCTTTCCACGACTTTCAGAGACCCAGTACTTC. Translation gives CASSFPRLSETQYF.

This chain connects TRBV7-9 to TRBJ1-1, with a weak D call TRBD1 (5 bases). The CDR3 is 13 amino acids. Between the trimmed V and J ends, which lost 6 bases and 3 bases, there was a span of 11 bases. Germline values: CDR1 SEHNR, CDR2 FQNEAQ (reference sequence). The CDR3 bases are TGTGCCAGCAGGCGTCCGGGGGACACTGAAGCTTTCTTT. Encoded protein: CASRRPGDTEAFF.

The chain is built from TRBV9 and TRBJ1-5; 7 bases agree with TRBD1. The CDR3 sequence is 14 residues long. From germline, CDR1 is SGDLS and CDR2 YYNGEE. The J segment lost 3 bases and the V segment lost 4 bases, leaving 4 bases of the junction unmatched. Here the CDR3 DNA reads TGTGCCAGCAGCTCGGGACAGATCAATCAGCCCCAGCATTTT. It specifies CASSSGQINQPQHF.

This chain uses TRBV7-9 with TRBJ1-1, with 9 nucleotides matching TRBD1. The ends lost 4 bases at V and 6 bases at J; junction bases unmatched: 9. The CDR3 sequence is 15 residues long. CDR1 and CDR2 (germline): SEHNR, FQNEAQ (reference sequence). The CDR3 region has the DNA TGTGCCAGCAGCTCTGACAGGGGGAGGGTCCCTGAAGCTTTCTTT. It codes for CASSSDRGRVPEAFF.

V usage is TRBV4-2 and J usage is TRBJ2-3, with TRBD2 identical over 14 bases. CDR1 is LGHNA, CDR2 YNFKEQ, per germline. The J segment lost 4 bases and the V segment lost 4 bases, leaving 4 bases of the junction unmatched. This CDR3 contains 16 residues. The CDR3 DNA is TGTGCCAGCAGCCCCGGGACTAGCGGGGGTTCAGATACGCAGTATTTT. Translated: CASSPGTSGGSDTQYF.

The CDR3, as DNA: TGTGCCAGCAGCGGGGGCGGGGGGTGGAACACTGAAGCTTTCTTT. It specifies CASSGGGGWNTEAFF. The V call is TRBV6-1, the J call TRBJ1-1; perhaps TRBD1 as D (6 bases). The CDR3 covers 15 residues. Trimming left V 6 bases short and J 1 base short, with 15 bases between. Germline assignment: CDR1 MNHNS and CDR2 SASEGT.

The rearrangement links TRBV9 to TRBJ2-3, with TRBD2 matching 8 bases. This CDR3 has 16 residues. J gave up 4 bases and V 0 bases, and 7 bases lay outside the gene matches. CDR1 is SGDLS and CDR2 is YYNGEE in the germline V gene. This CDR3 reads CASSVVSGSLPDTQYF. The CDR3 DNA reads as TGTGCCAGCAGCGTAGTAAGCGGGAGTCTGCCAGATACGCAGTATTTT. The variable domain in full, completed from reference TRBV9 and TRBJ2-3, reads DSGVTQTPKHLITATGQRVTLRCSPRSGDLSVYWYQQSLDQGLQFLIQYYNGEERAKGNILERFSAQQFPDLHSELNLSSLELGDSALYFCASSVVSGSLPDTQYFGPGTRLTVL.

The chain has TRBV28 and TRBJ1-2; D perhaps matches TRBD1 (6 bases). The CDR3 sequence is 13 residues long. Germline CDR1 reads MDHEN; CDR2 reads SYDVKM. With 2 bases removed from V and 7 bases from J, the gap between germline ends came to 11 bases. CDR3 nucleotides: TGTGCCAGCAGTTTACCAGGGGCGGGTGGCTACACCTTC. This gives the protein CASSLPGAGGYTF.

V and J are TRBV29-1 and TRBJ2-1; 9 nucleotides agree with TRBD2. The CDR3 covers 14 residues. The V gene end was trimmed by 8 bases and the J gene end by 4 bases; junction bases not matched to a gene: 9. Germline-derived CDR1 and CDR2 are SQVTM and ANQGSEA. CDR3 DNA: TGCAGCACCCCCGGCGGGAGGGTTTACAATGAGCAGTTCTTC. This encodes CSTPGGRVYNEQFF.

The J gene is TRBJ1-5, the V gene TRBV7-2; the D is unclear. Trimming removed 4 bases from V and 3 bases from J, with 10 bases in between. Germline loops: CDR1 SGHTA, CDR2 FQGNSA. This CDR3 is built from 14 residues. Written as DNA, the CDR3 is TGTGCCAGCAGCTCGGACGGGATCAATCAGCCCCAGCATTTT. Encoded protein: CASSSDGINQPQHF.